The source of this T cell receptor (beta chain) is a study of a mutant IDH1 vaccine in newly diagnosed glioma. Study-wide background: Eight vaccinations reached patients in weeks 1, 3, 5, 7, 11, 15, 19 and 23. Patients previously underwent radiotherapy, temozolomide, or both, and most underwent both. Investigators started vaccination 4-6 weeks after radiotherapy alone, or with temozolomide cycles.

Some clones are missing from TCRdb's copy, which holds only in-frame ones; the method was immunoSEQ multiplex PCR. The sample has approximately 44,000 clones; roughly 84% are singletons. Germline V lookup: CDR1 SNHLY, CDR2 FYNNEI. Trimming cost V 4 bases and J 9 bases, with 13 bases left between them. This CDR3 is built from 13 residues. Turning to this clone: Its cognate antigen is unknown.

Time point in this sample: week 23, last vaccination. In the vaccine, a single dose held 300 ug of the mutant IDH1 20-mer peptide, along with topical imiquimod. The chain joins TRBV2 to TRBJ2-1, with D tentatively TRBD1 (5 bases). The specimen was PBMCs, collected from a glioma patient whose treatment included an IDH1 peptide vaccine. The receptor was isolated from a woman younger than 35 with glioma. Some clones in this sample may be carry-over from other donors' samples. The CDR3 nucleotides read TGTGCCAGCAGTGGCTTAGGGGCCGCTGAGCAGTTCTTC. As protein: CASSGLGAAEQFF.